The 31 T cell receptor beta chains below come from one sample, sequenced in a study of vaccination effects on CD4 cells after COVID-19. These receptors lack a known antigen. Clones were read by immunoSEQ multiplex PCR, and TCRdb kept only the in-frame ones, dropping some. The sample contains 50,000 or so clones, over 75% of which appear only once. Peptide-pool stimulation followed by sequencing identified expanded antigen-specific CD4+ clonotypes in the ViraFEST assay. Once cultured for approximately ten days, the cells underwent separation to obtain CD4+ T cells. The sample consisted of CD4+ T cells from PBMCs cultured with HCoV-229E spike peptides, taken before COVID-19 vaccination. These receptors all stem from a human donor who received a COVID-19 vaccine.

This clone was seen once. The chain is built from TRBV18 and TRBJ1-5, with a weak D call TRBD1 (5 bases). The CDR3 extends over 13 amino acids. The germline CDR1 and CDR2 sequences are KGHSH and LQKENI. Trimming pared 6 bases from V and 4 bases from J, leaving 10 bases between. Written as DNA, the CDR3 is TGTGCCAGCTCCCAGACAGATAATCAGCCCCAGCATTTT. Protein product: CASSQTDNQPQHF.

The rearrangement joins TRBV5-6 to TRBJ2-7; no definite D call. CDR3 length equals 14 residues. Germline V gene lookup returns CDR1 SGHDT and CDR2 YYEEEE. V was cut by 0 bases and J by 3 bases, with 10 bases left in between. In DNA form, the CDR3 reads TGTGCCAGCAGCTTGGCCCAAAGATACTACGAGCAGTACGTC. Translated: CASSLAQRYYEQYV.

This chain uses TRBV10-2 with TRBJ2-5, with TRBD1 matching over 7 bases. Trimming at V came to 10 bases and at J to 5 bases, leaving 7 bases not matched to a gene. Germline V gene sequence: CDR1 WSHSY, CDR2 SAAADI. This CDR3 comprises 12 residues. CDR3 bases: TGCGCCACCAGACAGGGTCTGGAGACCCAGTACTTC. Amino acid sequence: CATRQGLETQYF.

This chain connects TRBV6-5 to TRBJ2-3; D possibly corresponds to TRBD2 (6 bases). Germline V lookup: CDR1 MNHEY, CDR2 SVGAGI. Trimming shortened V by 6 bases and J by 7 bases, and 17 bases separated the two germline ends. The CDR3 runs to 14 residues. This CDR3 reads CASSVAVTINTQYF. The CDR3 nucleotides are TGTGCCAGCAGCGTAGCGGTTACGATCAATACGCAGTATTTT.

The chain joins TRBV5-1 to TRBJ1-5; no firm D call. V lost 0 bases and J 4 bases, leaving 8 bases between the germline ends. Germline V gives CDR1 SGHRS, CDR2 YFSETQ. This CDR3 region has 14 residues. The CDR3 protein is CASSLGNPNQPQHF. The CDR3 region has the DNA TGCGCCAGCAGCTTGGGAAACCCGAATCAGCCCCAGCATTTT.

CDR3: CASSLQGLGETQYF. In nucleotides, the CDR3 is TGTGCCAGTAGTCTACAGGGGTTAGGAGAGACCCAGTACTTC. This sequence joins TRBV19 and TRBJ2-5; 7 bases agree with TRBD1. The CDR3 runs to 14 residues. Germline CDR1 reads LNHDA; CDR2 reads SQIVND (reference sequence). The J segment lost 4 bases and the V segment lost 5 bases, leaving 7 bases of the junction unmatched.

About this clone: One end of the junction varies from germline; a read error may be responsible. The chain joins TRBV19 to TRBJ2-2; 10 bases align to TRBD2. Germline V gene lookup returns CDR1 LNHDA and CDR2 SQIVND (reference sequence). This CDR3 has 16 amino acids. CDR3 sequence: CASSRRSGGATGELFF. In nucleotides, the CDR3 is TGTGCCAGCAGTAGACGAAGCGGGGGGGCAACCGGGGAGCTGTTTTTT.

The rearrangement joins TRBV11-2 to TRBJ2-7, with D unclear. Germline V gene data show CDR1 as SGHAT and CDR2 as FQNNGV. The CDR3 is 15 residues long. Trimming left V 5 bases short and J 0 bases short, with 14 bases between. CDR3 in amino acids: CASSPRAQNSYEQYV. CDR3 sequence (DNA): TGTGCCAGCAGCCCAAGGGCCCAGAACTCCTACGAGCAGTACGTC.

The chain links TRBV20-1 to TRBJ2-1; D is ambiguous. The CDR3 has 8 residues. Germline assignment: CDR1 DFQATT and CDR2 SNEGSKA (reference sequence). DNA for the CDR3: TGCAGACTCAATGAGCAGTTCTTC. Amino acids: CRLNEQFF.

This clone appeared once. The chain is built from TRBV5-6 and TRBJ2-5; D is possibly TRBD1 (5 bases). Germline values: CDR1 SGHDT, CDR2 YYEEEE. The CDR3 loop spans 15 amino acids. Trimming took 5 bases from V and 5 from J, leaving 19 bases between them. The CDR3 sequence is CASRPGPLTRETQYF. CDR3 bases: TGTGCCAGCAGACCAGGGCCACTCACGCGGGAGACCCAGTACTTC.

This chain joins TRBV5-1 and TRBJ2-5; maybe TRBD1 (5 bases). The CDR3 spans 15 residues. Germline assignment: CDR1 SGHRS and CDR2 YFSETQ. The ends were cut back, 0 bases at V and 5 bases at J, with 14 bases in the middle. The DNA for the CDR3 is TGCGCCAGCAGCTTGGGTATGACAGTAGGGGAGACCCAGTACTTC. It yields the protein CASSLGMTVGETQYF. Drawing the rest from reference TRBV5-1 and TRBJ2-5, the complete variable domain is KAGVTQTPRYLIKTRGQQVTLSCSPISGHRSVSWYQQTPGQGLQFLFEYFSETQRNKGNFPGRFSGRQFSNSRSEMNVSTLELGDSALYLCASSLGMTVGETQYFGPGTRLLVL.

This clone was observed a few times. The rearrangement links TRBV5-6 to TRBJ1-1; unclear D gene. The germline V gene has CDR1 SGHDT and CDR2 YYEEEE. The V and J ends lost 2 bases and 4 bases respectively, with 9 bases between them. This CDR3 has 13 residues. CDR3 sequence (DNA): TGTGCCAGCAGCTTCTTTGGAGTCACTGAAGCTTTCTTT. Its translation: CASSFFGVTEAFF.

The J gene is TRBJ2-5, the V gene TRBV6-2 or TRBV6-3; 10 positions agree with TRBD2. The CDR3 runs 16 residues. The germline V gene has CDR1 MNHEY and CDR2 SVGEGT. V gave up 3 bases and J gave up 5 bases; unmatched junction bases: 9. The CDR3 nucleotides read TGTGCCAGCAGTTATTCCTTAGCGGGGGGCCGGGAGACCCAGTACTTC. Its translation: CASSYSLAGGRETQYF.

This rearrangement joins TRBV7-3 to TRBJ2-3; D gene uncertain. Per the germline V gene, CDR1 is SGHTA and CDR2 is FQGTGA. The CDR3 is 13 residues long. V shed 5 bases and J shed 2 bases, with 8 bases lying between them. The CDR3 sequence: CASSTEHTDTQYF. In nucleotides, the CDR3 is TGTGCCAGCAGCACCGAGCACACAGATACGCAGTATTTT.

The V gene is TRBV18, the J gene TRBJ1-1; D may be TRBD1 (6 bases). Germline V gene data show CDR1 as KGHSH and CDR2 as LQKENI. Trimming shortened V by 1 base and J by 4 bases, and 19 bases separated the two germline ends. The CDR3 is 17 amino acids. CDR3 sequence: CASSPRALGQGSTEAFF. DNA of the CDR3: TGTGCCAGCTCACCACGGGCCTTAGGCCAGGGGAGCACTGAAGCTTTCTTT.

The V gene is TRBV7-8, the J gene TRBJ1-5; D remains ambiguous. The CDR3 totals 13 residues. From germline, CDR1 is SGHVS and CDR2 FQNEAQ. The V and J ends lost 8 bases and 0 bases respectively, with 8 bases between them. The chain's CDR3 is CASGDISNQPQHF. CDR3 coding DNA: TGTGCCAGCGGCGACATTAGCAATCAGCCCCAGCATTTT.

This clone has more than one count but fewer than ten. Other DNA sequences in this sample translate to the same CDR3. The J gene is TRBJ1-5, the V gene TRBV2; no clear D gene. The CDR3 has 12 residues. Germline CDR1 reads SNHLY; CDR2 reads FYNNEI. The V gene lost 4 bases and the J gene lost 6 bases, with 7 bases spanning the gap. The CDR3 sequence is CASSGGGQPQHF. The CDR3 DNA reads TGTGCCAGCAGTGGGGGAGGTCAGCCCCAGCATTTT.

This rearrangement joins TRBV30 to TRBJ2-5; possibly TRBD2 for D (7 bases). Germline V gene sequence: CDR1 GTSNPN, CDR2 SVGIG (reference sequence). With 0 bases removed from V and 4 bases from J, the gap between germline ends came to 12 bases. The CDR3 is made up of 14 amino acids. In DNA form, the CDR3 reads TGTGCCTGGAGTGTACCGGGGGGCCGAGAGACCCAGTACTTC. Amino acids: CAWSVPGGRETQYF.

V is TRBV28 and J is TRBJ2-3; TRBD1 matches 7 bases. With V trimmed by 5 bases and J by 5 bases, 4 bases remained unmatched. Germline CDR1 and CDR2: MDHEN and SYDVKM. The CDR3 runs 13 residues. DNA of the CDR3: TGTGCCAGCAGTCTTAGGACAGGAGATACGCAGTATTTT. Its protein product is CASSLRTGDTQYF.

The rearrangement links TRBV9 to TRBJ1-2, with 8 bases that match TRBD1. The CDR3 spans 15 residues. The germline V gene encodes CDR1 SGDLS and CDR2 YYNGEE. The junction had 4 bases not matched to a gene; V was cut back by 0 bases and J by 3 bases. Written as DNA, the CDR3 is TGTGCCAGCAGCGTAGGTGCAGGGGGCGACTATGGCTACACCTTC. This encodes CASSVGAGGDYGYTF.

The J gene is TRBJ2-1, the V gene TRBV2; 12 bases line up with TRBD2. Germline values: CDR1 SNHLY, CDR2 FYNNEI. Unmatched junction bases numbered 2, after V lost 7 bases and J lost 4 bases. The CDR3 is 14 amino acids. Written as DNA, the CDR3 is TGTGCCAGCATGACTAGCGGGGGATACAATGAGCAGTTCTTC. Translation: CASMTSGGYNEQFF.

The rearrangement uses TRBV3-1 (or the pseudogene TRBV3-2) and TRBJ2-2; 7 nucleotides align to TRBD1. Trimming at V came to 6 bases and at J to 2 bases, leaving 12 bases not matched to a gene. The CDR3 is 17 residues long. Germline lookup yields CDR1 LGHDT and CDR2 YNNKEL (reference sequence). In DNA, the CDR3 is TGTGCCAGCAGTCTTAGTCGAGGGGGCCCTAACACCGGGGAGCTGTTTTTT. Translation: CASSLSRGGPNTGELFF.

This clone turned up a few times. The chain combines TRBV3-1 (or the pseudogene TRBV3-2) with TRBJ1-5; tentatively, D is TRBD1 (6 bases). Germline V gene data show CDR1 as LGHDT and CDR2 as YNNKEL (reference sequence). Trimming took 5 bases from V and 4 from J, leaving 12 bases between them. The CDR3 has 14 residues. The CDR3 region is CASSSQGRNQPQHF. The CDR3 nucleotides read TGTGCCAGCAGCAGTCAGGGGCGGAATCAGCCCCAGCATTTT.

This rearrangement joins TRBV19 to TRBJ2-1; 9 nucleotides match TRBD1. Germline CDR1 LNHDA, CDR2 SQIVND (reference sequence). There are 16 residues in the CDR3. After removal of 0 bases from V and 9 bases from J, the junction contained 9 bases not matched to a gene. CDR3 residues: CASSIDPGTGKSEQFF. CDR3 coding DNA: TGTGCCAGTAGTATAGATCCTGGGACAGGGAAAAGTGAGCAGTTCTTC.

The rearrangement uses TRBV7-2 and TRBJ2-1; D remains ambiguous. Trimming shortened V by 3 bases and J by 9 bases, and 15 bases separated the two germline ends. CDR3 size: 14 residues. Per germline, CDR1 SGHTA and CDR2 FQGNSA. The CDR3 nucleotides read TGTGCCAGCAGCTTGGCCGCCGGGTATGGTGAGCAGTTCTTC. Protein product: CASSLAAGYGEQFF.

V gene TRBV5-6 combines with J gene TRBJ1-6; perhaps TRBD1 as D (5 bases). The CDR3 loop spans 16 amino acids. The germline V gene has CDR1 SGHDT and CDR2 YYEEEE. Trimming took off 0 bases at V and 4 bases at J, with 11 bases between the two ends. DNA of the CDR3: TGTGCCAGCAGCTTGGTAGGGGTCGATTATAATTCACCCCTCCACTTT. This codes for CASSLVGVDYNSPLHF.

This chain joins TRBV9 and TRBJ1-1, with unresolved D. CDR3 length: 15 residues. The germline V and J ends were trimmed by 4 bases and 1 base, with 14 bases remaining between them. Germline V gives CDR1 SGDLS, CDR2 YYNGEE. The CDR3 is CASSPHLGQNTEAFF. CDR3 sequence (DNA): TGTGCCAGCAGCCCCCACCTTGGGCAGAACACTGAAGCTTTCTTT.

The CDR3 DNA sequence: TGCGCCAGCAGCTTGCGGGGGAGGAGAGAGACCCAGTACTTC. This encodes CASSLRGRRETQYF. The chain couples TRBV5-1 to TRBJ2-5, with D possibly matching TRBD2 (6 bases). CDR1 is SGHRS and CDR2 is YFSETQ in the germline V gene. V gave up 1 base and J gave up 4 bases, with 11 bases separating them. This CDR3 is built from 14 residues. The full variable domain, completed using reference TRBV5-1 and TRBJ2-5, is KAGVTQTPRYLIKTRGQQVTLSCSPISGHRSVSWYQQTPGQGLQFLFEYFSETQRNKGNFPGRFSGRQFSNSRSEMNVSTLELGDSALYLCASSLRGRRETQYFGPGTRLLVL.

The chain has TRBV4-2 and TRBJ1-2; D perhaps matches TRBD1 (6 bases). This CDR3 has 16 amino acids. In germline, CDR1 is LGHNA, CDR2 YNFKEQ. The V gene lost 1 base and the J gene lost 4 bases, with 16 bases spanning the gap. The CDR3 loop reads CASSQGEDSGSYGYTF. Here the CDR3 DNA reads TGTGCCAGCAGCCAAGGTGAGGACAGCGGAAGCTATGGCTACACCTTC.

CDR3 protein: CSVESGGRAKNIQYF. DNA of the CDR3: TGCAGCGTTGAGTCCGGGGGTCGGGCCAAAAACATTCAGTACTTC. The chain recombines TRBV29-1 with TRBJ2-4; perhaps TRBD2 as D (6 bases). The CDR3 has 15 amino acids. From germline, CDR1 is SQVTM and CDR2 ANQGSEA. V was trimmed by 3 bases and J by 1 base, leaving 13 bases between them.

This clone was counted a single time. J is TRBJ2-5 and V is TRBV7-9; tentative D call: TRBD1 (6 bases). The V end was cut by 0 bases, the J end by 4 bases, with 9 bases between. This CDR3 spans 14 amino acids. CDR1 is SEHNR, CDR2 FQNEAQ, per germline (reference sequence). In DNA, the CDR3 is TGTGCCAGCAGCTTAGCGATCAGGGGAGAGACCCAGTACTTC. Translated: CASSLAIRGETQYF. Looking up the rest from reference TRBV7-9 and TRBJ2-5 gives the full variable domain: DTGVSQNPRHKITKRGQNVTFRCDPISEHNRLYWYRQTLGQGPEFLTYFQNEAQLEKSRLLSDRFSAERPKGSFSTLEIQRTEQGDSAMYLCASSLAIRGETQYFGPGTRLLVL.